One sample yielded the 7 T cell receptor beta chains listed below, sequenced in a study of patients and donors after allogeneic stem cell transplantation. MiXCR, applied by TCRdb to the RT-PCR reads, yields one record per CDR3 protein. The sample lists 410,000 or so distinct CDR3 sequences; about a sixth were seen once. The material sequenced was blood, either unsorted or a sorted T cell fraction (not recorded which). Every receptor here comes from a human donor who was either an allogeneic HSCT recipient or a stem cell or donor lymphocyte infusion donor (not recorded which). It is not recorded whose cells these are; they may come from a transplant donor.

This chain uses TRBV29-1 with TRBJ2-5, with 10 bases fitting TRBD1. This CDR3 comprises 12 residues. CDR1 and CDR2 from the germline V gene are SQVTM and ANQGSEA. Germline trimming cut 5 bases from V and 4 bases from J; bases unmatched to any gene: 1. The CDR3 DNA sequence: TGCAGCGTTCGGACAGGGGGAGAGACCCAGTACTTC. This gives the protein CSVRTGGETQYF.

The rearrangement links TRBV7-9 to TRBJ2-7; TRBD1 agrees at 8 bases. Germline trimming cut 5 bases from V and 4 bases from J; bases unmatched to any gene: 13. Germline V gene sequence: CDR1 SEHNR, CDR2 FQNEAQ (reference sequence). The CDR3 sequence is 16 residues long. The chain's CDR3 is CASSPYPDRDWYEQYF. The DNA of the CDR3 is TGTGCCAGCAGCCCATATCCGGACAGGGATTGGTACGAGCAGTACTTC.

There are many counts of this clonotype. The rearrangement uses TRBV4-3 and TRBJ1-2; D is undetermined. V was shortened by 0 bases and J by 1 base, with 3 bases between the two germline ends. CDR1 and CDR2 from the germline V gene are LGHNA and YSLEER. This CDR3 region has 13 residues. The CDR3 loop reads CASSQDFNYGYTF. In DNA form, the CDR3 reads TGCGCCAGCAGCCAAGACTTTAACTATGGCTACACCTTC.

The chain uses TRBV2 and TRBJ1-3; 8 nucleotides match TRBD1. CDR1 SNHLY and CDR2 FYNNEI come from the germline V gene. With 6 bases clipped from V and 0 bases from J, the junction kept 4 bases outside the gene matches. CDR3 length: 15 residues. CDR3 protein: CASRAGTGSGNTIYF. In DNA form, the CDR3 reads TGTGCCAGCAGAGCCGGGACAGGCTCTGGAAACACCATATATTTT. The variable domain in full, completed from reference TRBV2 and TRBJ1-3, reads EPEVTQTPSHQVTQMGQEVILRCVPISNHLYFYWYRQILGQKVEFLVSFYNNEISEKSEIFDDQFSVERPDGSNFTLKIRSTKLEDSAMYFCASRAGTGSGNTIYFGEGSWLTVV.

A few counts support this clonotype. This chain joins TRBV7-9 and TRBJ1-1, with 8 bases matching TRBD1. This CDR3 is 15 amino acids long. Germline V gene sequence: CDR1 SEHNR, CDR2 FQNEAQ (reference sequence). The J segment lost 2 bases and the V segment lost 5 bases, leaving 7 bases of the junction unmatched. The CDR3 nucleotides read TGTGCCAGCAGCACCGACAGGGGAGCCAACACTGAAGCTTTCTTT. Translating it yields CASSTDRGANTEAFF.

The chain combines TRBV29-1 with TRBJ1-2; D gene ambiguous. Germline V gene data show CDR1 as SQVTM and CDR2 as ANQGSEA. Trimming removed 0 bases at V and 9 bases at J, with 11 bases between. CDR3 length: 12 amino acids. CDR3 nucleotide sequence: TGCAGCGTTGAAGATCTGAGTGGAAGCTACACCTTC. Encoded protein: CSVEDLSGSYTF.

This clonotype was seen at least ten times. The rearrangement links TRBV5-1 to TRBJ2-5; D possibly uses TRBD1 or TRBD2 (6 bases each). The germline gives CDR1 SGHRS, CDR2 YFSETQ. Trimming left V 2 bases short and J 5 bases short, with 10 bases between. The CDR3 spans 13 residues. The CDR3 loop is CASSFRGQETQYF. The CDR3 DNA sequence: TGCGCCAGCAGCTTCCGGGGGCAGGAGACCCAGTACTTC.